Following are 10 T cell receptor beta chains from one sample sequenced in a study of control samples from healthy donors and cancer patients. Profiling relied on immunoSEQ multiplex PCR, and the TCRdb table lists in-frame clones only, not all of them. The table has roughly 130,000 clones, roughly 90% seen once. The sequencing sample was made of blood. These receptors were collected from a man between 18 and 29 years old in good health.

The genes are TRBV4-3 and TRBJ2-7; 10 bases align to TRBD2. Germline assignment: CDR1 LGHNA and CDR2 YSLEER. The J segment lost 5 bases and the V segment lost 1 base, leaving 8 bases of the junction unmatched. The CDR3 length is 16 residues. This CDR3 is CASSQALAGARHEQYV. The DNA of the CDR3 is TGCGCCAGCAGCCAAGCCCTAGCGGGAGCTCGGCACGAGCAGTACGTC.

This clone has a single count. The rearrangement joins TRBV18 to TRBJ2-3; 11 nucleotides align to TRBD2. The germline CDR1 and CDR2 sequences are KGHSH and LQKENI. The CDR3 runs 19 residues. Losses at the gene ends were 2 bases for V and 2 bases for J; bases not matched to a gene: 12. The CDR3 sequence is CASSPGKGKTSGDTDTQYF. The CDR3 nucleotides are TGTGCCAGCTCACCAGGAAAAGGGAAGACTAGCGGGGACACAGATACGCAGTATTTT.

The chain couples TRBV3-1 (or the pseudogene TRBV3-2) to TRBJ2-5, with TRBD1 matching over 8 bases. Germline V CDR1 and CDR2: LGHDT, YNNKEL (reference sequence). After removal of 2 bases from V and 7 bases from J, the junction contained 12 bases not matched to a gene. This CDR3 contains 16 residues. CDR3: CASSQLDRARLVTQYF. In DNA form, the CDR3 reads TGTGCCAGCAGCCAACTGGACAGGGCGCGATTGGTGACCCAGTACTTC.

The chain uses TRBV24-1 and TRBJ2-2; perhaps TRBD1 as D (5 bases). This CDR3 has 15 amino acids. Per germline, CDR1 KGHDR and CDR2 SFDVKD. Trimming pared 4 bases from V and 3 bases from J, leaving 11 bases between. In DNA form, the CDR3 reads TGTGCCACCAGTGAACCCGACAGTGACACCGGGGAGCTGTTTTTT. Amino acids: CATSEPDSDTGELFF.

The rearrangement uses TRBV7-6 and TRBJ1-5, with 9 bases identical to TRBD1. The CDR3 length is 14 residues. Germline-derived CDR1 and CDR2 are SGHVS and FNYEAQ. Trimming cost V 5 bases and J 7 bases; bases outside gene matches: 6. The CDR3 protein is CASSETGGGQPQHF. DNA for the CDR3: TGTGCCAGCAGCGAGACAGGGGGGGGGCAGCCCCAGCATTTT.

This clone has a handful of counts. The gene calls are TRBV2 and TRBJ1-2, with D possibly matching TRBD1 (6 bases). The CDR3 spans 14 residues. V was clipped by 2 bases and J by 4 bases, with 11 bases between them. Germline V lookup: CDR1 SNHLY, CDR2 FYNNEI. CDR3: CASSELQGPYGYTF. DNA of the CDR3: TGTGCCAGCAGTGAACTACAGGGCCCCTATGGCTACACCTTC.

V is TRBV19 and J is TRBJ2-1; 8 bases are shared with TRBD2. Germline V lookup: CDR1 LNHDA, CDR2 SQIVND (reference sequence). The ends lost 6 bases at V and 6 bases at J; junction bases unmatched: 16. This CDR3 is built from 17 residues. The CDR3 spells CASSPTGRGGTGNEQFF. The CDR3 bases are TGTGCCAGTAGCCCCACCGGGAGGGGCGGGACGGGCAATGAGCAGTTCTTC.

V usage is TRBV18 and J usage is TRBJ1-1, with a tentative D call TRBD1 (5 bases). The V gene's germline CDR1 is KGHSH and CDR2 LQKENI. The ends were cut back, 6 bases at V and 5 bases at J, with 16 bases in the middle. The CDR3 loop spans 14 amino acids. In nucleotides, the CDR3 is TGTGCCAGCTCGGGGGAGCCTTTAGGGACTGAAGCTTTCTTT. It specifies CASSGEPLGTEAFF.

This clone was picked up one time. This rearrangement joins TRBV24-1 to TRBJ1-2, with D possibly matching TRBD1 (5 bases). The CDR3 runs to 13 residues. V lost 4 bases and J lost 4, with 9 bases in between. Germline V gene lookup returns CDR1 KGHDR and CDR2 SFDVKD. The CDR3 is CATSDRASYGYTF. The CDR3 DNA is TGTGCCACCAGTGACAGGGCCTCCTATGGCTACACCTTC.

This chain uses TRBV5-5 with TRBJ1-2; perhaps TRBD1 as D (5 bases). V was pared by 0 bases and J by 1 base, with 22 bases between. The germline V gene encodes CDR1 SGHKS and CDR2 YYEKEE (reference sequence). The CDR3 runs 19 residues. CDR3 bases: TGTGCCAGCAGCTTGGAGGCACTCAGGGTCGCCTCCGTTAACTATGGCTACACCTTC. Its translation: CASSLEALRVASVNYGYTF. Combining the CDR3 with reference TRBV5-5 and TRBJ1-2 gives the whole variable domain DAGVTQSPTHLIKTRGQQVTLRCSPISGHKSVSWYQQVLGQGPQFIFQYYEKEERGRGNFPDRFSARQFPNYSSELNVNALLLGDSALYLCASSLEALRVASVNYGYTFGSGTRLTVV.